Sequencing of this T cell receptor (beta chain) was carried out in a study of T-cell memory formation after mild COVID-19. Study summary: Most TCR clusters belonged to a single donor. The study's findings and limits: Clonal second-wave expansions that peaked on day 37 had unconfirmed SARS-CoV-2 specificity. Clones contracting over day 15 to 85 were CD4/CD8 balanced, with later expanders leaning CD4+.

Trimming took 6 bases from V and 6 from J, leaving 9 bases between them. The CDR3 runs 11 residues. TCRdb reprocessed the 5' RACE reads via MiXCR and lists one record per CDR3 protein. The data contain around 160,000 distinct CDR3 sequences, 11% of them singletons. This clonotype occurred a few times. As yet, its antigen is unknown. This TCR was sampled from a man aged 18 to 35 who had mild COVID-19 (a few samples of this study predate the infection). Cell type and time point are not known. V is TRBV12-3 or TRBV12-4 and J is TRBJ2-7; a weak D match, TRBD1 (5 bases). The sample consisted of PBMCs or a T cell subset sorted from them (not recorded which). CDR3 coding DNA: TGTGCCAGCAGCAGGGTTCGCGAGCAGTACTTC. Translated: CASSRVREQYF.